The sequence of this T cell receptor (beta chain) was determined in a study of identical twins. This clonotype occurred many times. A template switching step contributed a universal primer site, while unique molecular identifiers were present in the cDNA. One entry per CDR3 protein results from TCRdb running MiXCR on the 5' RACE reads. The repertoire holds 250,000 or so distinct CDR3 sequences, 6% to 8.5% seen once, with roughly 5.4% in the top ten. The CDR3 totals 18 residues. In germline, CDR1 is SGDLS, CDR2 YYNGEE. V lost 0 bases to trimming and J lost 0 bases; unmatched junction nucleotides: 8. In addition, the sample was reused for a study of yellow fever vaccine responses in identical twins.

Material for sequencing was CD8+ T cells sorted from blood. This TCR was sampled from a woman aged 18-29 years in good health. The J gene is TRBJ2-3, the V gene TRBV9; 9 bases align to TRBD2. CDR3 nucleotide sequence: TGTGCCAGCAGCGTAGAAGGGGGTCTAGCGGGGAGCACAGATACGCAGTATTTT. It is translated as CASSVEGGLAGSTDTQYF.